This paragraph reports one TCR beta chain. No cognate antigen has been identified for it. Base qualities were left out, and no much larger clone turns up one base away. The germline V gene (reference sequence) supplies CDR1 LNHDA and CDR2 SQIVND. Trimming leaves V shorter by 8 bases and J shorter by 10 bases, with the junction holding 11 bases beyond the gene matches. The CDR3, cysteine through phenylalanine, is 14 amino acids long. Only the CDR3 region is kept as DNA, spanning 42 bases read in frame from base 1. The sample's time point label is to be understood as: approximately 25 months on ibrutinib. For TCR beta library preparation, 1.5 to 2.5 micrograms of genomic DNA was extracted from cryopreserved PBMCs. Longitudinal blood samples from CLL patients on ibrutinib monotherapy underwent high-throughput TCR beta sequencing. The patients were enrolled in a single-center, open-label phase 2 trial of ibrutinib monotherapy.

This sample was included in a study of cytotoxic CD8 clonotypes in ibrutinib-treated CLL (dated by TCRdb to about 2021). Some background on the complete study: The cohort included around 15 treatment-naive and fewer than 12 relapsed/refractory patients; some 18 were IGHV unmutated. Partial responses were observed in some 24 patients and complete responses in 2; after a median follow-up of 68 months, remission was maintained in approximately 15 patients and progression was observed in some twelve. Response samples were taken after a median of 12 months on treatment, ranging from roughly 6 to 36 months. On average, each sample had 255,043 productive templates and almost 95,000 productive rearrangements. Longitudinal samples were obtainable from about 30% of the 86 participants in the trial. Cryopreserved peripheral blood mononuclear cells were collected before treatment, at response, and at either disease progression or sustained remission. All remission and progressive disease samples were collected while patients were still receiving ibrutinib.

Each clonotype received, on average, 10x coverage in deep resolution sequencing performed on a MiSeq, where the target depth lay between 1 in 1 million and 1 in 200,000 T cells. TCR beta libraries were generated with the immunoSEQ hsTCRB Kit. As for how the authors treated the data: The data were analyzed with ImmunoSEQ Analyzer and ImmunoSEQ Data Assistant, and V, D and J gene assignments followed IMGT definitions. Clonality was computed as one minus normalized Shannon entropy of productive rearrangement frequencies, ranging from 0 to 1. Only overrepresented clonotypes making up at least 0.05% of the repertoire of each patient were included in the public clonotype analysis. Thirteen repertoires from age-matched healthy donors, obtained from immuneACCESS, served as clonality controls. TCRdb took over this immuneACCESS table, retaining in-frame rearrangements with V and J assigned. Such tables are incomplete; in checked studies, under half of the missing clones stem from an unresolved V gene, and the remainder is unexplained. V and J calls and clone size are copied from that table; D and trimming were computed from the DNA. This sample lists under 200,000 clones; approximately 80% were detected once. The biggest ten clones account for about 4.9% of the sample.

General study outcomes and caveats: Public clonotypes were rare and either shrank or stayed stable during treatment, and the rise in clonality at ibrutinib response reflected expansion of private clonotypes. Clonality increased at ibrutinib response, stayed stable in sustained remission, and fell back toward baseline at progression. Baseline clonality was found to be higher than that of age-matched healthy donors and was strongly correlated with circulating CD8+ T-cell counts. Sampling times were not matched between sustained-remission and progressing patients, and lymph node repertoires were not studied.

This receptor was taken from a human donor with chronic lymphocytic leukemia. The sequences come from PBMCs, collected after 24 months of ibrutinib treatment. The sequence is built from TRBV19 and TRBJ2-1; 10 central bases correspond to TRBD2. The bases read TGTGCCAGTCTCCCACTAGCGGGACTGGGCGAGCAGTTCTTC. It is translated as CASLPLAGLGEQFF.